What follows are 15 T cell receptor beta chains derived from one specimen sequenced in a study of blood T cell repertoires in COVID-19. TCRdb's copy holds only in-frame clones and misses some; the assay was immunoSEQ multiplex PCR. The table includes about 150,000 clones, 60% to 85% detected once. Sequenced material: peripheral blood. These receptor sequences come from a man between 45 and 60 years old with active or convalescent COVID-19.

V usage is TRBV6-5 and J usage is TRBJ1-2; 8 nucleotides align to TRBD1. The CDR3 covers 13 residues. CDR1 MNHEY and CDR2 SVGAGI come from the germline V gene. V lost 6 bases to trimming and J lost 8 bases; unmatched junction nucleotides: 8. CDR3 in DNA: TGTGCCAGCAGAAGACAGGGGACGCAGGGCTACACCTTC. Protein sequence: CASRRQGTQGYTF.

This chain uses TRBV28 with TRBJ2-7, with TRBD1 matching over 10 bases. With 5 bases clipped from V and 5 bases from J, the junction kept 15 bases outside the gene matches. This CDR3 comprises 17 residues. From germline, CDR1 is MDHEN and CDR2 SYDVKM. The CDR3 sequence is CASSPTLRDRGKNEQYF. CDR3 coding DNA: TGTGCCAGCAGTCCTACCCTTAGGGACAGGGGTAAAAACGAGCAGTACTTC.

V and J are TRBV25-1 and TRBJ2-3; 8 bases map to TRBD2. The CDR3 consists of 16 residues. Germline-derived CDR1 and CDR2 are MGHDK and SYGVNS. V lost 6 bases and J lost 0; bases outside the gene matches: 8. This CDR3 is CASSLKTSVSTDTQYF. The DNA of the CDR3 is TGTGCCAGCAGCCTCAAGACTAGCGTTAGCACAGATACGCAGTATTTT.

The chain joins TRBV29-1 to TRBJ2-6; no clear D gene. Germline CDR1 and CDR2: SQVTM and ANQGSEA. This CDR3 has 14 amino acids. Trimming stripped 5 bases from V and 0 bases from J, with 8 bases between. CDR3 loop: CSVPQYSGANVLTF. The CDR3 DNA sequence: TGCAGCGTTCCACAGTACTCTGGGGCCAACGTCCTGACTTTC.

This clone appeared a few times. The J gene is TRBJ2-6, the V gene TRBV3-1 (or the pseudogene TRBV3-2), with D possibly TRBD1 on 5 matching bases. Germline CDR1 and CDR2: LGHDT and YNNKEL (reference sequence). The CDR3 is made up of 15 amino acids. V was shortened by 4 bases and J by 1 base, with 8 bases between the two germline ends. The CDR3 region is CASSRQGSGANVLTF. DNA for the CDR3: TGTGCCAGCAGCCGCCAGGGTTCTGGGGCCAACGTCCTGACTTTC.

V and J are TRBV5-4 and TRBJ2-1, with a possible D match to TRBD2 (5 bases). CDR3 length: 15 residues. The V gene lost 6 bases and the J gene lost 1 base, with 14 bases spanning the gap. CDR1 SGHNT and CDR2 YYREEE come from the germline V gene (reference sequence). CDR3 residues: CASTPGEGSYNEQFF. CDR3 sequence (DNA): TGTGCCAGCACCCCGGGCGAGGGATCCTACAATGAGCAGTTCTTC.

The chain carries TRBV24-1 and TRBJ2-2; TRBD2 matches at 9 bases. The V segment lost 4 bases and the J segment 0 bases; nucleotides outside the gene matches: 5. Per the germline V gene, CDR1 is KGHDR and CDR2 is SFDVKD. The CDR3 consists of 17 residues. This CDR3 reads CATSEPSGRPNTGELFF. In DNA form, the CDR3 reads TGTGCCACCAGTGAACCAAGCGGGAGGCCGAACACCGGGGAGCTGTTTTTT.

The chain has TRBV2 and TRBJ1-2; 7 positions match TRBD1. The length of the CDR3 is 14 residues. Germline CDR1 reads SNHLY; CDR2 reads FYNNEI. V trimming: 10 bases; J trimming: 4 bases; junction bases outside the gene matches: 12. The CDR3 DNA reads TGTGCCAAACAACAGGGGCGAGGACTCTATGGCTACACCTTC. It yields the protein CAKQQGRGLYGYTF.

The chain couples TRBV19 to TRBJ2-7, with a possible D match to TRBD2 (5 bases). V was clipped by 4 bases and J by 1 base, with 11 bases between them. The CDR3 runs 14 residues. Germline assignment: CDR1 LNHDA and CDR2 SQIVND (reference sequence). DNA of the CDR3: TGTGCCAGTAGTAGTGGACTGGGGTCCTACGAGCAGTACTTC. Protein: CASSSGLGSYEQYF.

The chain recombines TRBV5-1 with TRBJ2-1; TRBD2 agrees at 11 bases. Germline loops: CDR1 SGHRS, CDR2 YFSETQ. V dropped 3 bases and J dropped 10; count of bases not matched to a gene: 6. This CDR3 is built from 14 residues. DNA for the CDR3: TGCGCCAGCAGCTCGACTAGCGGGAATGGGGAGCAGTTCTTC. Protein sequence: CASSSTSGNGEQFF.

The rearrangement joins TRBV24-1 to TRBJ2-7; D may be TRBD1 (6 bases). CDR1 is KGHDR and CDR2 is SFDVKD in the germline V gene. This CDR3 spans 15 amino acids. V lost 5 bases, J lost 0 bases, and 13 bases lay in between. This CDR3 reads CATSGLQGISYEQYF. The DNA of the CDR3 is TGTGCCACCAGTGGTTTACAGGGAATCTCCTACGAGCAGTACTTC.

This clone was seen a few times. The CDR3 spells CASSRQVVKETQYF. The CDR3, as DNA: TGTGCCAGCAGCCGACAGGTCGTGAAAGAGACCCAGTACTTC. The chain uses TRBV3-1 (or the pseudogene TRBV3-2) and TRBJ2-5; D possibly corresponds to TRBD1 (6 bases). V dropped 4 bases and J dropped 3 bases, with 12 bases sitting between them. The CDR3 sequence is 14 residues long. Germline values: CDR1 LGHDT, CDR2 YNNKEL (reference sequence).

This chain's CDR3 is CASSEGGGGAYEQYF. In nucleotides, the CDR3 is TGTGCCAGCAGTGAAGGTGGCGGGGGGGCCTACGAGCAGTACTTC. The rearrangement joins TRBV2 to TRBJ2-7; TRBD2 matches at 9 bases. Germline V CDR1 and CDR2: SNHLY, FYNNEI. The CDR3 loop spans 15 amino acids. V shed 1 base, J shed 2 bases, and the junction held 3 bases outside the gene matches. Full variable domain (remainder filled in from reference TRBV2 and TRBJ2-7): EPEVTQTPSHQVTQMGQEVILRCVPISNHLYFYWYRQILGQKVEFLVSFYNNEISEKSEIFDDQFSVERPDGSNFTLKIRSTKLEDSAMYFCASSEGGGGAYEQYFGPGTRLTVT.

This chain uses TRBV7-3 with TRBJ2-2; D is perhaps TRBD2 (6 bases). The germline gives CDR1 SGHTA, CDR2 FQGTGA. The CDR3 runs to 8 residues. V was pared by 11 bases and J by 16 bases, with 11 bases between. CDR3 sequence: CAAWREFF. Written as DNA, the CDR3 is TGTGCCGCCTGGAGGGAGTTTTTT.

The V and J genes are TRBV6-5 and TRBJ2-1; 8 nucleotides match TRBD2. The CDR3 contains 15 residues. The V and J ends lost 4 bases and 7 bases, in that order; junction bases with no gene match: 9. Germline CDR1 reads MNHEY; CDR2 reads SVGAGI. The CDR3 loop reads CASSWSGSLSNEQFF. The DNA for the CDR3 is TGTGCCAGCAGTTGGAGCGGGAGCTTAAGTAATGAGCAGTTCTTC.